The 18 T cell receptor beta chains reported below all come from one sample, sequenced in a study of cytomegalovirus exposure and HLA in healthy donors. It was with 60 Vbeta and 13 Jbeta primers that the PCR ran. The repertoire was sequenced with immunoSEQ multiplex PCR; TCRdb's copy has only in-frame clones and lacks some. The data contain roughly 180,000 clones, less than 80% of them singletons. Input material: PBMCs. The receptors were gathered from a female donor in good health and CMV-seronegative.

The chain is built from TRBV27 and TRBJ2-7; D possibly corresponds to TRBD2 (6 bases). The CDR3 totals 14 residues. The germline CDR1 and CDR2 sequences are MNHEY and SMNVEV (reference sequence). Trimming left V 7 bases short and J 6 bases short, with 19 bases between. CDR3 amino acids: CASNPRDGSREQYF. The CDR3 DNA reads as TGTGCCAGCAACCCCAGGGACGGGAGTCGCGAGCAGTACTTC.

This rearrangement joins TRBV6-5 to TRBJ2-7, with unresolved D. Per germline, CDR1 MNHEY and CDR2 SVGAGI. The CDR3 loop spans 13 amino acids. Trimming took off 0 bases at V and 9 bases at J, with 12 bases between the two ends. The CDR3 DNA is TGTGCCAGCAGTTACTCGGGTCAGGTCGGGCAGTACTTC. Translation gives CASSYSGQVGQYF.

The V gene is TRBV27, the J gene TRBJ2-7; 8 bases align to TRBD1. The V segment lost 3 bases and the J segment 0 bases; nucleotides outside the gene matches: 13. The CDR3 spans 18 residues. Germline V gives CDR1 MNHEY, CDR2 SMNVEV (reference sequence). The CDR3 nucleotides read TGTGCCAGCAGTTTGAGGGCTTTCTCGGGGACAGGCTCCTACGAGCAGTACTTC. Protein sequence: CASSLRAFSGTGSYEQYF.

The V and J genes are TRBV2 and TRBJ2-1; 15 positions agree with TRBD2. Germline V gene data show CDR1 as SNHLY and CDR2 as FYNNEI. V was clipped by 6 bases and J by 9 bases; unmatched bases: 6. The CDR3 covers 15 residues. The CDR3 sequence: CASSWGLAGGSEQFF. The CDR3, as DNA: TGTGCCAGCAGCTGGGGACTAGCGGGGGGAAGTGAGCAGTTCTTC.

This clone was detected only a few times. This sequence joins TRBV7-9 and TRBJ1-1; 7 bases are a match to TRBD1. CDR1 is SEHNR and CDR2 is FQNEAQ in the germline V gene (reference sequence). The CDR3 spans 15 residues. After removal of 3 bases from V and 7 bases from J, the junction contained 11 bases not matched to a gene. CDR3 in amino acids: CASSFPGTAEGEAFF. The CDR3, as DNA: TGTGCCAGCAGCTTCCCCGGGACAGCGGAAGGTGAAGCTTTCTTT. Full variable domain (outside the CDR3, taken from reference TRBV7-9 and TRBJ1-1): DTGVSQNPRHKITKRGQNVTFRCDPISEHNRLYWYRQTLGQGPEFLTYFQNEAQLEKSRLLSDRFSAERPKGSFSTLEIQRTEQGDSAMYLCASSFPGTAEGEAFFGQGTRLTVV.

The rearrangement joins TRBV25-1 to TRBJ1-2, with 8 bases aligning to TRBD1. Germline loops: CDR1 MGHDK, CDR2 SYGVNS. This CDR3 contains 13 residues. J lost 6 bases, V lost 8 bases, and 8 bases had no gene match. This CDR3 reads CASRGQEVDGYTF. CDR3 bases: TGTGCCAGCCGGGGACAGGAAGTGGATGGCTACACCTTC.

A few counts support this clone. The chain has TRBV5-4 and TRBJ2-2; a weak D match, TRBD2 (6 bases). V lost 3 bases and J lost 0, with 12 bases in between. Germline loops: CDR1 SGHNT, CDR2 YYREEE (reference sequence). The CDR3 totals 16 residues. CDR3: CASSSQRASNTGELFF. DNA for the CDR3: TGTGCCAGCAGCTCGCAGCGGGCCTCGAACACCGGGGAGCTGTTTTTT.

This chain connects TRBV5-1 to TRBJ1-1; 9 bases align to TRBD1. The trim removed 0 bases at V and 5 bases at J, leaving 8 bases unmatched. The CDR3 extends over 16 amino acids. The germline V gene encodes CDR1 SGHRS and CDR2 YFSETQ. In nucleotides, the CDR3 is TGCGCCAGCAGCTTGGGAGGGACAGGGAGAGAAACTGAAGCTTTCTTT. Its translation is CASSLGGTGRETEAFF.

A few counts support this clone. The chain couples TRBV7-6 to TRBJ2-7; maybe TRBD1 (5 bases). Germline V gene sequence: CDR1 SGHVS, CDR2 FNYEAQ. The germline V and J ends were trimmed by 4 bases and 5 bases, with 15 bases remaining between them. The CDR3 consists of 14 residues. CDR3 sequence (DNA): TGTGCCAGCAGCTCTTATGGCAGGGCCCACGAGCAGTACTTC. It yields the protein CASSSYGRAHEQYF.

The chain is built from TRBV30 and TRBJ1-6, with 7 bases fitting TRBD1. The length of the CDR3 is 20 residues. The germline gives CDR1 GTSNPN, CDR2 SVGIG (reference sequence). Trimming removed 2 bases from V and 1 base from J; junction bases left unmatched: 17. The CDR3 DNA is TGTGCCTGGAGTCCTAACCCCCGCACAGGGGAGCGGTCCTATAATTCACCCCTCCACTTT. It specifies CAWSPNPRTGERSYNSPLHF.

J is TRBJ2-3 and V is TRBV7-2; 7 bases agree with TRBD2. Germline CDR1 is SGHTA and CDR2 is FQGNSA. Trimming at V came to 0 bases and at J to 2 bases, leaving 5 bases not matched to a gene. This CDR3 contains 16 residues. In DNA, the CDR3 is TGTGCCAGCAGCTTAGCGGGAGCGGGAAACACAGATACGCAGTATTTT. Translation gives CASSLAGAGNTDTQYF.

The chain joins TRBV2 to TRBJ2-2; TRBD1 matches 7 bases. The CDR3 sequence is 13 residues long. V shed 8 bases and J 7 bases; nucleotides not matched to a gene: 7. The germline gives CDR1 SNHLY, CDR2 FYNNEI. The CDR3 protein is CASGPGQLGELFF. The CDR3, as DNA: TGTGCCAGCGGTCCGGGACAGCTCGGGGAGCTGTTTTTT.

This rearrangement joins TRBV5-4 to TRBJ1-3; D not certain. The CDR3 has 14 residues. Germline lookup yields CDR1 SGHNT and CDR2 YYREEE (reference sequence). V was trimmed by 2 bases and J by 4 bases, leaving 10 bases between them. CDR3 in DNA: TGTGCCAGCAGCTTACCGGGGTCGGGAAACACCATATATTTT. Its translation is CASSLPGSGNTIYF.

This chain links TRBV9 with TRBJ2-2; tentatively, D is TRBD1 (6 bases). Trimming pared 10 bases from V and 2 bases from J, leaving 12 bases between. This CDR3 contains 13 residues. Germline V gene sequence: CDR1 SGDLS, CDR2 YYNGEE. As DNA, the CDR3 is TGTGCCGCTTCGACAGGAAACACCGGGGAGCTGTTTTTT. It specifies CAASTGNTGELFF.

This clone appeared a few times. V gene TRBV28 combines with J gene TRBJ2-6, with D perhaps matching TRBD1 (6 bases). Germline CDR1 is MDHEN and CDR2 is SYDVKM. Trimming took 5 bases from V and 0 from J, leaving 17 bases between them. The CDR3 contains 18 residues. The chain's CDR3 is CASSGLTGIGSGANVLTF. The CDR3 region has the DNA TGTGCCAGCAGTGGGCTCACAGGGATTGGCTCTGGGGCCAACGTCCTGACTTTC.

The rearrangement joins TRBV18 to TRBJ2-1; TRBD1 is a possible D gene (6 bases). Germline lookup yields CDR1 KGHSH and CDR2 LQKENI. The CDR3 runs 13 residues. The V end lost 0 bases, the J end lost 15 bases, and 15 bases lay between the germline ends. The DNA for the CDR3 is TGTGCCAGCTCACCACCTTTCCCTGGGGGCCCGTTCTTC. Residues: CASSPPFPGGPFF.

V is TRBV28 and J is TRBJ1-2; D remains ambiguous. This CDR3 contains 15 residues. Trimming left V 8 bases short and J 0 bases short, with 16 bases between. Germline loops: CDR1 MDHEN, CDR2 SYDVKM. CDR3 loop: CASATGYRANYGYTF. The CDR3 DNA reads TGTGCCAGCGCAACGGGGTACCGTGCTAACTATGGCTACACCTTC.

The rearrangement links TRBV7-9 to TRBJ1-2; 9 positions match TRBD1. J lost 6 bases, V lost 5 bases, and 7 bases had no gene match. Germline values: CDR1 SEHNR, CDR2 FQNEAQ (reference sequence). The CDR3 has 14 residues. CDR3 bases: TGTGCCAGCAGCGAACAGGGGGCGGAGGATGGCTACACCTTC. Its protein product is CASSEQGAEDGYTF.